This T cell receptor beta chain is drawn from a study of a mutant IDH1 vaccine in newly diagnosed glioma. Study-level background: Previous care, which was radiotherapy, temozolomide, or both, most often involved both.

Study-wide points: Seemingly, pseudoprogression had no relation to changes in the top peripheral T cell clonotypes. Immune responses induced by vaccination arose in 93.3% of the patients.

Germline CDR1 LGHNA, CDR2 YNFKEQ. This CDR3 contains 16 residues. Trimming removed 1 base at V and 3 bases at J, with 16 bases between. TCRdb's table, derived via immunoSEQ multiplex PCR, lists solely in-frame clones and lacks some. Altogether tens of thousands of clones are present, 60% to 85% being singletons, with the ten largest covering about 6.3%. Remarks on this clone: The antigen remains unidentified.

The time point is: week 23, last vaccination. All doses held 300 ug of mutant IDH1 20-mer peptide, with topical imiquimod. Donors' newly diagnosed IDH1-mutant WHO grade 3 or 4 astrocytomas lacked nuclear ATRX. The chain employs TRBV4-2 and TRBJ2-7; D may be TRBD1 or TRBD2 (5 bases each). The material was PBMCs, obtained from a glioma patient whose treatment included an IDH1 peptide vaccine. The sequence came from a middle-aged woman with glioma. Some clones in this sample may be carry-over from other donors' samples. CDR3 protein: CASSQGLRGSYYEQYF. The CDR3 region has the DNA TGTGCCAGCAGCCAAGGATTGAGGGGCTCCTACTACGAGCAGTACTTC.